A single sample is the source of the 22 T cell receptor beta chains below, sequenced in a study of blood T cell repertoires in COVID-19. Sequencing used immunoSEQ multiplex PCR; TCRdb keeps in-frame clones, though not all of them. The table has roughly 230,000 clones, approximately 80% seen once. Material for sequencing was peripheral blood. The receptors were sampled from a woman older than 75 with COVID-19, enrolled during active disease.

The V and J genes are TRBV6-6 and TRBJ2-4, with D uncertain. The CDR3 is 12 residues long. Germline-derived CDR1 and CDR2 are MNHNY and SVGAGI (reference sequence). The V and J ends lost 8 bases and 3 bases respectively, with 8 bases between them. The CDR3 protein is CASLSVKNIQYF. CDR3 DNA: TGTGCCAGCCTGTCGGTCAAAAACATTCAGTACTTC.

This clone appeared a few times. The rearrangement joins TRBV5-1 to TRBJ1-1; 8 positions match TRBD1. There are 13 residues in the CDR3. Germline lookup yields CDR1 SGHRS and CDR2 YFSETQ. The ends lost 4 bases at V and 3 bases at J; junction bases unmatched: 2. CDR3 residues: CASSLTGDTEAFF. Written as DNA, the CDR3 is TGCGCCAGCAGCCTGACAGGGGACACTGAAGCTTTCTTT.

The J gene is TRBJ1-2, the V gene TRBV28; no reliable D call. Germline CDR1 and CDR2: MDHEN and SYDVKM. Trimming removed 3 bases at V and 1 base at J, with 12 bases between. This CDR3 spans 15 amino acids. As DNA, the CDR3 is TGTGCCAGCAGTTTCGGCAGCCGACTTAACTATGGCTACACCTTC. As protein: CASSFGSRLNYGYTF.

The chain couples TRBV7-2 to TRBJ1-2, with 10 bases matching TRBD1. This CDR3 has 14 amino acids. Germline CDR1 and CDR2: SGHTA and FQGNSA. Trimming at V came to 6 bases and at J to 2 bases, leaving 3 bases not matched to a gene. This chain's CDR3 is CASRWGQGNYGYTF. DNA of the CDR3: TGTGCCAGCAGATGGGGACAGGGGAACTATGGCTACACCTTC.

This clone was detected only once. V gene TRBV28 combines with J gene TRBJ1-1, with no clear D. The length of the CDR3 is 12 residues. The V gene lost 7 bases and the J gene lost 5 bases, with 11 bases spanning the gap. Germline V gene data show CDR1 as MDHEN and CDR2 as SYDVKM. In DNA, the CDR3 is TGTGCCAGCATAAGTCCGGGGACTGAAGCTTTCTTT. Amino acids: CASISPGTEAFF. Complete variable domain (other parts from reference TRBV28 and TRBJ1-1): DVKVTQSSRYLVKRTGEKVFLECVQDMDHENMFWYRQDPGLGLRLIYFSYDVKMKEKGDIPEGYSVSREKKERFSLILESASTNQTSMYLCASISPGTEAFFGQGTRLTVV.

This clone has only a few counts. This sequence joins TRBV7-2 and TRBJ1-1; 7 bases are a match to TRBD1. Trimming removed 4 bases from V and 0 bases from J; junction bases left unmatched: 5. The CDR3 runs to 15 residues. Germline V CDR1 and CDR2: SGHTA, FQGNSA. The CDR3 sequence: CASSSRRGLNTEAFF. Written as DNA, the CDR3 is TGTGCCAGCAGCTCAAGGAGGGGGCTGAACACTGAAGCTTTCTTT.

CDR3 region: CASSLASTGLNTEAFF. CDR3 DNA sequence: TGCGCCAGCAGCTTGGCTTCGACAGGGCTGAACACTGAAGCTTTCTTT. This rearrangement joins TRBV5-1 to TRBJ1-1; 7 bases align to TRBD1. There are 16 residues in the CDR3. J gave up 0 bases and V 0 bases, and 5 bases lay outside the gene matches. Per the germline V gene, CDR1 is SGHRS and CDR2 is YFSETQ.

The chain joins TRBV7-9 to TRBJ2-1; TRBD2 agrees at 11 bases. Trimming took 3 bases from V and 1 from J; bases not matched to a gene: 2. The germline V gene encodes CDR1 SEHNR and CDR2 FQNEAQ (reference sequence). The CDR3 contains 16 residues. The CDR3: CASSLLAGGSYNEQFF. The CDR3 DNA reads TGTGCCAGCAGCTTGCTAGCGGGGGGATCCTACAATGAGCAGTTCTTC.

This clone was seen once. J is TRBJ1-5 and V is TRBV5-4; 8 nucleotides match TRBD1. V trimming: 4 bases; J trimming: 5 bases; junction bases outside the gene matches: 5. CDR1 and CDR2 (germline): SGHNT, YYREEE (reference sequence). This CDR3 has 14 amino acids. The CDR3 sequence: CASSVTGDYQPQHF. DNA for the CDR3: TGTGCCAGCAGCGTGACAGGGGATTATCAGCCCCAGCATTTT.

V and J are TRBV27 and TRBJ1-5; 12 bases fit TRBD1. The germline gives CDR1 MNHEY, CDR2 SMNVEV (reference sequence). This CDR3 region has 18 residues. The V segment lost 6 bases and the J segment 7 bases; nucleotides outside the gene matches: 16. The CDR3 region has the DNA TGTGCCAGCAGGTCCGGGACAGGGGGCCCAATTGTCCAACAGCCCCAGCATTTT. Protein: CASRSGTGGPIVQQPQHF.

The J gene is TRBJ1-2, the V gene TRBV10-3; D is perhaps TRBD1 (5 bases). The CDR3 runs 13 residues. Germline CDR1 reads ENHRY; CDR2 reads SYGVKD. Trimming took 9 bases from V and 0 from J, leaving 11 bases between them. The chain's CDR3 is CAMRQNTNYGYTF. The CDR3 DNA sequence: TGTGCCATGCGACAGAACACTAACTATGGCTACACCTTC.

This clone occurred once. The rearrangement joins TRBV5-1 to TRBJ2-3; TRBD2 agrees at 9 bases. The trim removed 3 bases at V and 6 bases at J, leaving 11 bases unmatched. The CDR3 runs 16 residues. Per germline, CDR1 SGHRS and CDR2 YFSETQ. This CDR3 reads CASSSASRGGLDTQYF. CDR3 in DNA: TGCGCCAGCAGCTCCGCGTCGCGGGGGGGCTTGGATACGCAGTATTTT.

The chain is built from TRBV18 and TRBJ1-1; 8 bases align to TRBD1. The trim removed 3 bases at V and 1 base at J, leaving 4 bases unmatched. This CDR3 is built from 15 residues. Germline V CDR1 and CDR2: KGHSH, LQKENI. The CDR3 bases are TGTGCCAGCTCACCGAAGACAGGGGCGAACACTGAAGCTTTCTTT. This sequence encodes CASSPKTGANTEAFF. Complete variable domain (other parts from reference TRBV18 and TRBJ1-1): NAGVMQNPRHLVRRRGQEARLRCSPMKGHSHVYWYRQLPEEGLKFMVYLQKENIIDESGMPKERFSAEFPKEGPSILRIQQVVRGDSAAYFCASSPKTGANTEAFFGQGTRLTVV.

The chain uses TRBV10-2 and TRBJ2-1; D unresolved. From germline, CDR1 is WSHSY and CDR2 SAAADI. The ends were cut back, 6 bases at V and 10 bases at J, with 7 bases in the middle. This CDR3 has 10 amino acids. CDR3 in DNA: TGCGCCAGCAGGAACTCCGAGCAGTTCTTC. Translation: CASRNSEQFF.

Here the CDR3 DNA reads TGTGCCAGCAGCGTTCTAAGCGGCACCTACAATGAGCAGTTCTTC. Translation gives CASSVLSGTYNEQFF. V usage is TRBV9 and J usage is TRBJ2-1; D possibly corresponds to TRBD2 (5 bases). Germline CDR1 reads SGDLS; CDR2 reads YYNGEE. V was trimmed by 2 bases and J by 2 bases, leaving 11 bases between them. This CDR3 has 15 amino acids.

V gene TRBV3-1 (or the pseudogene TRBV3-2) combines with J gene TRBJ2-6; possible D gene TRBD1, 6 bases. Germline CDR1 reads LGHDT; CDR2 reads YNNKEL (reference sequence). V dropped 4 bases and J dropped 0 bases, with 13 bases sitting between them. The CDR3 loop spans 17 amino acids. For the CDR3, the DNA is TGTGCCAGCAGCCGACTGGGGGCCCACTCTGGGGCCAACGTCCTGACTTTC. Translating gives CASSRLGAHSGANVLTF.

The chain links TRBV19 to TRBJ2-1; TRBD2 aligns across 8 bases. The CDR3 loop spans 15 amino acids. The germline V gene encodes CDR1 LNHDA and CDR2 SQIVND (reference sequence). The V segment lost 5 bases and the J segment 10 bases; nucleotides outside the gene matches: 13. CDR3 loop: CASSLRGGLDGEQFF. The CDR3 DNA reads TGTGCCAGTAGTCTCCGGGGGGGCCTCGATGGAGAGCAGTTCTTC.

CDR3 nucleotides: TGTGCCAGCAGGCCCGAGATGGGGACAGGGGGACAGCCCCAGCATTTT. It specifies CASRPEMGTGGQPQHF. The gene calls are TRBV2 and TRBJ1-5; 11 bases align to TRBD1. The length of the CDR3 is 16 residues. The V gene end was trimmed by 6 bases and the J gene end by 7 bases; junction bases not matched to a gene: 11. From germline, CDR1 is SNHLY and CDR2 FYNNEI.

The V and J genes are TRBV3-1 (or the pseudogene TRBV3-2) and TRBJ1-2; 7 nucleotides align to TRBD1. CDR1 LGHDT and CDR2 YNNKEL come from the germline V gene (reference sequence). V shed 6 bases, J shed 6 bases, and the junction held 7 bases outside the gene matches. The CDR3 sequence is 13 residues long. CDR3 nucleotide sequence: TGTGCCAGCAGTCACAGGGGCGGTAATGGCTACACCTTC. Encoded protein: CASSHRGGNGYTF.

CDR3 region: CASSIGTSSGNTIYF. The CDR3 DNA reads TGTGCCAGCAGCATAGGGACTTCCTCTGGAAACACCATATATTTT. The chain employs TRBV6-5 and TRBJ1-3; maybe TRBD1 (5 bases). Trimming cost V 6 bases and J 0 bases, with 12 bases left between them. Germline values: CDR1 MNHEY, CDR2 SVGAGI. This CDR3 has 15 residues.

This rearrangement joins TRBV7-2 to TRBJ1-2; D ambiguous. V dropped 1 base and J dropped 3 bases, with 15 bases sitting between them. CDR1 and CDR2 (germline): SGHTA, FQGNSA. The CDR3 is 16 amino acids. DNA for the CDR3: TGTGCCAGCAGCTTAGACCCGGCCTATCTAGACTATGGCTACACCTTC. Its translation: CASSLDPAYLDYGYTF.

This sequence joins TRBV5-1 and TRBJ1-6; D gene ambiguous. The germline V gene encodes CDR1 SGHRS and CDR2 YFSETQ. The germline V and J ends were trimmed by 2 bases and 1 base, with 7 bases remaining between them. The CDR3 runs to 15 residues. CDR3 nucleotides: TGCGCCAGCAGCTTCGAGGGTTCCTATAATTCACCCCTCCACTTT. It yields the protein CASSFEGSYNSPLHF.